This is a list of T cell receptor beta chains from one sample in a study of blood T cell repertoires in COVID-19. Using immunoSEQ multiplex PCR, the repertoire was profiled, and TCRdb retains in-frame clones only, with some absent. The data hold under 150,000 clones, with roughly 84% observed a single time. The sequenced sample was peripheral blood. The receptors stem from a man between 60 and 70 years old with acute or convalescent COVID-19. Both conserved end residues are part of each CDR3. D genes are given only for firm matches. Clone size appears in some rows only: once, few, many, or a class for an expanded clone.

>TRBV5-4|-|once|TRBJ2-7
TGTGCCAGCATCGTTAATCAGGGGAACCACGAGCAGTACTTC
CASIVNQGNHEQYF
>TRBV2|-|many|TRBJ2-7
TGTGCCAGCAGGGTACAGGGCTACGAGCAGTACTTC
CASRVQGYEQYF
>TRBV18|-|-|TRBJ1-1
TGTGCCAGCTCACCTCTACAGGGAAGAAACACTGAAGCTTTCTTT
CASSPLQGRNTEAFF
>TRBV19|-|-|TRBJ2-6
TGTGCCAGTAGTATAGATAGTGCTGGGGCCAACGTCCTGACTTTC
CASSIDSAGANVLTF
>TRBV4-1|-|-|TRBJ2-6
TGCGCCAGCAGCCGCTTACAGCTCTCTGGGGCCAACGTCCTGACTTTC
CASSRLQLSGANVLTF
>TRBV19|-|-|TRBJ2-3
TGTGCCAGTAGTATGAACAGGGACGATACGCAGTATTTT
CASSMNRDDTQYF
>TRBV15|-|-|TRBJ2-3
TGTGCCACCAGCAGTGGGAGAGCCCGCACAGATACGCAGTATTTT
CATSSGRARTDTQYF
>TRBV4-1|-|-|TRBJ1-1
TGCGCCAGCAGCCAAGATGGAGTTCCTGAAGCTTTCTTT
CASSQDGVPEAFF
>TRBV10-1|-|-|TRBJ2-2
TGCGCCAGCAGAGTACTAGCGAACACCGGGGAGCTGTTTTTT
CASRVLANTGELFF
>TRBV21-1|-|-|TRBJ1-5
TGTGCCAGCAGCAAAGTGGGGACAGGGAGGGAAGTACGGCAGCCCCAGCATTTT
CASSKVGTGREVRQPQHF
>TRBV11-1|-|few|TRBJ1-6
TGTGCCAGCCGCTATGGGGGGAATTCACCCCTCCACTTT
CASRYGGNSPLHF
>TRBV29-1|-|-|TRBJ1-2
TGCAGCGTTGGGGTAGGGGCTGAGAGCTATGGCTACACCTTC
CSVGVGAESYGYTF
>TRBV2|-|few|TRBJ2-1
TGTGCCAGCAGGGTAGACTCGCGAGAGCAGTTCTTC
CASRVDSREQFF
>TRBV19|TRBD2|-|TRBJ2-1
TGTGCCAGTAACCCCTCAGCGGGGGGCCTTTTGAATGAGCAGTTCTTC
CASNPSAGGLLNEQFF
>TRBV19|TRBD1|-|TRBJ1-2
TGTGCCAGTGTTGCCCACAGGGGAGGAGATGGCTACACCTTC
CASVAHRGGDGYTF
>TRBV29-1|TRBD2|-|TRBJ2-3
TGCAGCGTTGTGGGTTCGAGCGGGGTTAACACAGATACGCAGTATTTT
CSVVGSSGVNTDTQYF
>TRBV30|-|-|TRBJ2-7
TGTGCCTGGAGTGACGGGACAACCTACGAGCAGTACTTC
CAWSDGTTYEQYF
>TRBV25-1|-|-|TRBJ2-7
TGTGCCAGCAGTAGGCAGGGCGTCGGATACGAGCAGTACTTC
CASSRQGVGYEQYF
>TRBV3-1/TRBV3-2|-|-|TRBJ2-5
TGTGCCAGCAGCCCCATAGCGGAAGAGGAGACCCAGTACTTC
CASSPIAEEETQYF
>TRBV9|TRBD2|-|TRBJ2-7
TGTGCCAGCAGCTCACGACTAGCGGGGGAACGGGAGCAGTACTTC
CASSSRLAGEREQYF
>TRBV6-5|-|-|TRBJ1-1
TGTGCCAGCAGGGTGACAGGCCGTACTGAAGCTTTCTTT
CASRVTGRTEAFF
>TRBV24-1|-|-|TRBJ2-3
TGTGCCACCAGTGGCGGGCTGGCTTCTTTCACAGATACGCAGTATTTT
CATSGGLASFTDTQYF
>TRBV2|TRBD2|-|TRBJ2-2
TGTGCCACCAAGAGCGGGAGGGCGAACACCGGGGAGCTGTTTTTT
CATKSGRANTGELFF
>TRBV5-4|TRBD1|-|TRBJ2-4
TGTGCCAGCAGCTTCGGGACAGGGAAGGGGGCCAAAAACATTCAGTACTTC
CASSFGTGKGAKNIQYF
>TRBV24-1|-|-|TRBJ2-7
TGTGCCACCAGTGATTTTCGGGACGAGCAGTACTTC
CATSDFRDEQYF
>TRBV11-2|TRBD1|-|TRBJ1-2
TGTGCCAGCAGCTTCGGACAGGCCCTCGCCGCCTATGGCTACACCTTC
CASSFGQALAAYGYTF
>TRBV5-1|TRBD1|once|TRBJ1-4
TGCGCCAGCAGCAGGGACAGTGCAACTAATGAAAAACTGTTTTTT
CASSRDSATNEKLFF
>TRBV27|TRBD2|-|TRBJ2-2
TGTGCCAGCACCAGAGCTAGCGGGACGGCGAACACCGGGGAGCTGTTTTTT
CASTRASGTANTGELFF
>TRBV30|TRBD2|-|TRBJ2-3
TGTGCCTGGAGAGGGCGGGGGACAGATACGCAGTATTTT
CAWRGRGTDTQYF
>TRBV6-5|-|-|TRBJ2-7
TGTGCCAGCAGGGACAGAGCCTACGAGCAGTACTTC
CASRDRAYEQYF
>TRBV5-8|-|-|TRBJ2-1
TGTGCCAGCAGGGGGGGAGTCTCCTACAATGAGCAGTTCTTC
CASRGGVSYNEQFF
>TRBV7-2|TRBD2|-|TRBJ2-7
TGTGCCAGCAGCTTAGTAGCGGGAGGGACCTACGAGCAGTACTTC
CASSLVAGGTYEQYF
>TRBV27|-|-|TRBJ1-1
TGTGCCAGCAGAACTACAGGGAACACTGAAGCTTTCTTT
CASRTTGNTEAFF
>TRBV5-1|TRBD1|-|TRBJ2-1
TGCGCCAGCAGTGGATTGGGACAGGGGCTATCCTACAATGAGCAGTTCTTC
CASSGLGQGLSYNEQFF
>TRBV2|-|-|TRBJ2-2
TGTGCCAGCAGTGAAATTAAGAACACCGGGGAGCTGTTTTTT
CASSEIKNTGELFF
>TRBV19|-|-|TRBJ1-4
TGTGCCAGTAGTATCCCGACGGGAGATGAAAAACTGTTTTTT
CASSIPTGDEKLFF
>TRBV7-8|-|-|TRBJ1-4
TGTGCCAGCAGCTTAGTTTCAGGGCGATTGAGGGAAAAACTGTTTTTT
CASSLVSGRLREKLFF
>TRBV2|TRBD1|-|TRBJ1-5
TGTGCCAGCAGCTTAGAGGGGGCTCAGCCCCAGCATTTT
CASSLEGAQPQHF
>TRBV18|TRBD2|-|TRBJ2-3
TGTGCCAGCTCACCACTCATTCTAGCGGGAGGGCCAGGTACGCAGTATTTT
CASSPLILAGGPGTQYF
>TRBV3-1/TRBV3-2|TRBD1|many|TRBJ1-1
TGTGCCAGCAGCCAATGGCAGGGGGCGCAGAACACTGAAGCTTTCTTT
CASSQWQGAQNTEAFF